This TCR beta chain was found in a study of T cells in Graves' hyperthyroidism and ophthalmopathy. The CDR3 spans 18 residues. Between the trimmed V and J ends, which lost 3 bases and 7 bases, there was a span of 24 bases. CDR1 KGHDR and CDR2 SFDVKD come from the germline V gene. General study points: Also found in blood were most expanded thyroid clonotypes above 0.001.

About this clonotype: Its antigen is currently unknown.

Researchers took RNA transcripts and amplified the TCR beta CDR3 regions from them. During a first-round RT-PCR of the TCR CDR3, the HTBI primer set was used. TCRdb reanalysed the multiplex PCR reads using MiXCR and keeps one entry per CDR3 protein. The sample has approximately 640,000 distinct CDR3 sequences, roughly 17% seen once. Absent ophthalmopathy progression within 18 months defined stable Graves' hyperthyroidism. Thyroid ultrasound and orbital computed tomography, with clinical symptoms and serum thyroxine and TRAb, informed diagnoses. This receptor was obtained from a man aged 50-60 years with Graves' hyperthyroidism. The chain joins TRBV24-1 to TRBJ2-1; perhaps TRBD2 as D (6 bases). Material: blood. The CDR3 sequence is CATSDTNGRGSKWNEQFF. For the CDR3, the DNA is TGTGCCACCAGTGATACTAATGGTCGGGGGTCTAAATGGAATGAGCAGTTCTTC.